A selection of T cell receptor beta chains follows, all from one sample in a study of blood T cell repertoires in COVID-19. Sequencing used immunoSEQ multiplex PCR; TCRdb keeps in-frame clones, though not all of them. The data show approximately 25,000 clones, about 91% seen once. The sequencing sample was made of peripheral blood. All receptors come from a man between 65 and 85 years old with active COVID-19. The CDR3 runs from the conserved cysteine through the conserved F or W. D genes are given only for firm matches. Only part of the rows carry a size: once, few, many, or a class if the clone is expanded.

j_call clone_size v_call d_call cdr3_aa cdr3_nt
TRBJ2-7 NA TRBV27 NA CASSSGVAYEQYF TGTGCCAGCAGTTCTGGAGTGGCCTACGAGCAGTACTTC
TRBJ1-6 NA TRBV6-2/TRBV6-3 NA CASSPSESSPLHF TGTGCCAGCAGTCCCTCCGAGAGTTCACCCCTCCACTTT
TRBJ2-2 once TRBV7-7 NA CASRPGLANTGELFF TGTGCTAGCAGGCCGGGACTTGCGAACACCGGGGAGCTGTTTTTT
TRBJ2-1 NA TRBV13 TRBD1 CASSFSGTGTYNEQFF TGTGCCAGCAGCTTTTCCGGGACAGGGACTTACAATGAGCAGTTCTTC
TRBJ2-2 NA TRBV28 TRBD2 CASSPGGSRTGELFF TGTGCCAGCAGCCCCGGCGGGAGTCGCACCGGGGAGCTGTTTTTT
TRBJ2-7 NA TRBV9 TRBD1 CASSVAGQSSYEQYF TGTGCCAGCAGCGTAGCGGGACAGAGCTCCTACGAGCAGTACTTC
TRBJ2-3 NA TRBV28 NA CASRGGTVATDTQYF TGTGCCAGCAGAGGGGGGACAGTCGCCACAGATACGCAGTATTTT
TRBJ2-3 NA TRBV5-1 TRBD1 CASSRDGTGGLYTQYF TGCGCCAGCAGCAGAGATGGGACAGGGGGCTTATATACGCAGTATTTT
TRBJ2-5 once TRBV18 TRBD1 CASSPGQPKETQYF TGTGCCAGCTCACCGGGACAGCCCAAAGAGACCCAGTACTTC
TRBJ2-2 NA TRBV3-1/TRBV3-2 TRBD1 CASDRGNTGELFF TGTGCCAGTGACAGGGGTAACACCGGGGAGCTGTTTTTT
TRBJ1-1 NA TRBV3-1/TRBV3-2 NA CASSQALNTEAFF TGTGCCAGCAGCCAAGCTCTGAACACTGAAGCTTTCTTT
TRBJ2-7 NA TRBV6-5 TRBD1 CASPDRGSHEQYF TGTGCCAGTCCCGACAGGGGGTCCCACGAGCAGTACTTC